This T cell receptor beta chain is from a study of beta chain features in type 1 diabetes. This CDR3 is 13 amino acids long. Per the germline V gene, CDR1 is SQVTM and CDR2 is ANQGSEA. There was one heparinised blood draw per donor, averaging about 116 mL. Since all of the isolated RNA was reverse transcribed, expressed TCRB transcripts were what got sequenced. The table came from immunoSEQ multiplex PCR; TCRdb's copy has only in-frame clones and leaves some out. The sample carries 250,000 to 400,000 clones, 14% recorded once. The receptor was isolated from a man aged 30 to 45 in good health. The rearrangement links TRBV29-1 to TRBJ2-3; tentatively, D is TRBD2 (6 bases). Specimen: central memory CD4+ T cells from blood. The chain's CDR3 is CSAEDYLTDTQYF. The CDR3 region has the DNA TGCAGTGCGGAGGACTACCTAACAGATACGCAGTATTTT.